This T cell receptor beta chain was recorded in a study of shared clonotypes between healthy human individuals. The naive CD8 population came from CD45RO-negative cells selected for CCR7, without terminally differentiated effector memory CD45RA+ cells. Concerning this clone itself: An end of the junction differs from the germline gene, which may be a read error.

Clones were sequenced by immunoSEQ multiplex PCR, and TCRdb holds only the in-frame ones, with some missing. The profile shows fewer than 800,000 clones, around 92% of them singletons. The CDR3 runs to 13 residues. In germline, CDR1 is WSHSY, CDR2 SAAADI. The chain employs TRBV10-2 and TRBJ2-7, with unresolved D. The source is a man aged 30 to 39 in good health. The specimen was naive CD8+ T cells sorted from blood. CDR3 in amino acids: CASSYEKEDEQYF. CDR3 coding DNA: TGTGCCAGCAGTTATGAAAAAGAGGACGAGCAGTACTTC.